This is a list of T cell receptor beta chains from one sample in a study of beta chain features in type 1 diabetes. Assay: immunoSEQ multiplex PCR; the TCRdb copy retains only in-frame clones and omits some. Found here are roughly 140,000 clones, more than 9.5% of them singletons; the top ten hold roughly 2%. Sequenced input: central memory CD4+ T cells from blood. The receptors were sampled from a young man in good health. Both conserved end residues are part of each CDR3. D genes are given only for firm matches. Size is stated for part of the rows, as once, few or many counts, or as a class when the clone is expanded.

v_call,clone_size,j_call,d_call,cdr3_nt,cdr3_aa
TRBV18,.,TRBJ1-4,.,TGTGCCAGCTCACCATCATTCATGAAGGAAAAACTGTTTTTT,CASSPSFMKEKLFF
TRBV14,.,TRBJ2-1,TRBD2,TGTGCCAGCAGCCAAGTTGGCGGGAGGGGCGATGAGCAGTTCTTC,CASSQVGGRGDEQFF
TRBV7-8,few,TRBJ2-4,TRBD2,TGTGCCAGCACCGGGGGGGAATTAGCCAAAAACATTCAGTACTTC,CASTGGELAKNIQYF
TRBV29-1,.,TRBJ2-6,TRBD1,TGCAGCGTTGGGACAGGCTCCTTCTCTGGGGCCAACGTCCTGACTTTC,CSVGTGSFSGANVLTF
TRBV30,many,TRBJ2-2,.,TGTGCCTTGGATCTCCATAGGGAGCTGTTTTTT,CALDLHRELFF
TRBV4-2,.,TRBJ2-5,.,TGTGCCAGCAGCCAAGTCGAGTACCAAGAGACCCAGTACTTC,CASSQVEYQETQYF
TRBV28,.,TRBJ2-1,.,TGTGCCAGCAGTTTAGGGGGTGGCACCTACAATGAGCAGTTCTTC,CASSLGGGTYNEQFF
TRBV4-2,.,TRBJ1-2,.,TGTGCCAGCAGCCAAGAGGTCTTTCCAGGCAACTATGGCTACACCTTC,CASSQEVFPGNYGYTF
TRBV7-2,few,TRBJ2-1,.,TGTGCCAGCAGCGTCTATGCCGGGGGCAATGAGCAGTTCTTC,CASSVYAGGNEQFF
TRBV7-3,.,TRBJ1-6,TRBD1,TGTGCCAGCAGCCTAGGACAGGGATATAATTCACCCCTCCACTTT,CASSLGQGYNSPLHF
TRBV5-4,.,TRBJ1-2,.,TGTGCCAGCAGCTTGATGGGGGGCAACTATGGCTACACCTTC,CASSLMGGNYGYTF
TRBV11-1,.,TRBJ1-3,TRBD1,TGTGCCAGCAGCCTCGGGACAGCTGGAAACACCATATATTTT,CASSLGTAGNTIYF
TRBV29-1,few,TRBJ1-1,.,TGCAGCGTCCTTTCTGGCTTGAACACTGAAGCTTTCTTT,CSVLSGLNTEAFF
TRBV7-9,.,TRBJ1-1,.,TGTGCCAGCAGGGCGGAGGGGTCGGGCACTGAAGCTTTCTTT,CASRAEGSGTEAFF
TRBV4-3,few,TRBJ2-1,TRBD2,TGCGCCAGCAGCCAAGACTCCGAGACTAGCGGTTACAATGAGCAGTTCTTC,CASSQDSETSGYNEQFF
TRBV9,few,TRBJ1-6,.,TGTGCCAGCAGCACGGGCTCACCCCTCCACTTT,CASSTGSPLHF
TRBV11-2,.,TRBJ2-3,.,TGTGCCAGCAGCTTAGCCTCCCTAGTAGCTGGAGATACGCAGTATTTT,CASSLASLVAGDTQYF
TRBV28,.,TRBJ1-5,TRBD1,TGTGCCAGCAGGCGTCAGGGACAGGGTCAGCCCCAGCATTTT,CASRRQGQGQPQHF
TRBV28,.,TRBJ1-6,.,TGTGCCAGCAGCGCCTCCGGGGGTTATGATTCACCCCTCCACTTT,CASSASGGYDSPLHF
TRBV10-3,.,TRBJ2-1,.,TGTGCCATCAGTGCCGGGACAACTTACAGTGAGCAGTTCTTC,CAISAGTTYSEQFF
TRBV18,.,TRBJ2-1,TRBD1,TGTGCCAGCTCACCACGACAGGGGGATGAGCAGTTCTTC,CASSPRQGDEQFF
TRBV23-1,.,TRBJ2-7,.,TGCGCCAGCAGTCAACGGACAGTAAGTGATTCCTACGAGCAGTACTTC,CASSQRTVSDSYEQYF